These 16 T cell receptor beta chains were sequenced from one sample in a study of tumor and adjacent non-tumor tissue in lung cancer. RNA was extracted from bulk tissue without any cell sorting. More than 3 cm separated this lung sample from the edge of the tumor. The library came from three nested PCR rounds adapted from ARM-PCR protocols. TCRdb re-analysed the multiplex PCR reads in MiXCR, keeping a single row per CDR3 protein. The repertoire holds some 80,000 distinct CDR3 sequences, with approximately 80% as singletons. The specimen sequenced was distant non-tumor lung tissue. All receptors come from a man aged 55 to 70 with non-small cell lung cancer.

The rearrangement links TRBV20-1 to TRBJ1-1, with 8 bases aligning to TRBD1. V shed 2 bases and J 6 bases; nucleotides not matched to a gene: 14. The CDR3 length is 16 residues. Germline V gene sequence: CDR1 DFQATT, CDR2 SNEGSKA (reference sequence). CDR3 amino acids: CSARSGTGRVWAEAFF. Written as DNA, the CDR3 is TGCAGTGCTAGATCCGGGACAGGCCGGGTATGGGCTGAAGCTTTCTTT.

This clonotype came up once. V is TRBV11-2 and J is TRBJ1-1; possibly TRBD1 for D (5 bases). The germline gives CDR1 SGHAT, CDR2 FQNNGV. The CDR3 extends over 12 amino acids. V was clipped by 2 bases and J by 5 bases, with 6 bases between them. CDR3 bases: TGTGCCAGCAGCTTAAAGGGGACTGAAGCTTTCTTT. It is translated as CASSLKGTEAFF.

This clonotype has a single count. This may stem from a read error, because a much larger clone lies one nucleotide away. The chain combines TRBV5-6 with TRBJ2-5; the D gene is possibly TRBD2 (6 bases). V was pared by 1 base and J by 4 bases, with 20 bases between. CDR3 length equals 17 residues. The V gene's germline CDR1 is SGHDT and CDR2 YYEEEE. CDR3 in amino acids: CASSLWGSGQAGETQYF. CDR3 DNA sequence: TGTGCCAGCAGCTTGTGGGGCTCTGGACAAGCGGGAGAGACCCAGTACTTC.

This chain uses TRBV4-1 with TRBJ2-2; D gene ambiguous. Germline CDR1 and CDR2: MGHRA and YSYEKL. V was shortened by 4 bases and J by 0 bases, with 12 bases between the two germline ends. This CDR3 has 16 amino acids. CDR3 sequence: CASSPRLGTNTGELFF. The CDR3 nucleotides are TGCGCCAGCAGCCCCCGATTGGGTACGAACACCGGGGAGCTGTTTTTT.

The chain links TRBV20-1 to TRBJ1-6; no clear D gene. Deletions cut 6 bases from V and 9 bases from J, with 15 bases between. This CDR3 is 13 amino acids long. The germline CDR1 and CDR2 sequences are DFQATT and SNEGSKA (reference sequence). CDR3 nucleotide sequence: TGCAGTGCCATCATGACTGTGGCTTCACCCCTCCACTTT. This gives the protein CSAIMTVASPLHF.

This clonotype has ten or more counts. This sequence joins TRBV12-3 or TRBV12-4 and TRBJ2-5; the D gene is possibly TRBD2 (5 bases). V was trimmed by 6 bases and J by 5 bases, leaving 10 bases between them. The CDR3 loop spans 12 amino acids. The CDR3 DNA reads TGTGCCAGCAGATTCGGGGAGGAGACCCAGTACTTC. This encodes CASRFGEETQYF.

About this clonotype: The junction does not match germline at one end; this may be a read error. Here the CDR3 reads CTSSLAGRGTGAFF. The DNA of the CDR3 is TGTACCAGCAGCTTAGCCGGGAGGGGCACTGGAGCTTTCTTC. The J gene is TRBJ1-1, the V gene TRBV11-2, with a weak D call TRBD1 (5 bases). From germline, CDR1 is SGHAT and CDR2 FQNNGV. This CDR3 comprises 14 residues.

As DNA, the CDR3 is TGTGCCGGCGGATTCCAACCTCAGAGGGCGGCAGATACGCAGTATTTT. The encoded protein is CAGGFQPQRAADTQYF. The rearrangement joins TRBV6-2 or TRBV6-3 to TRBJ2-3; D is perhaps TRBD2 (5 bases). CDR1 and CDR2 from the germline V gene are MNHEY and SVGEGT. The CDR3 spans 16 residues. V gave up 11 bases and J gave up 4 bases, with 25 bases separating them.

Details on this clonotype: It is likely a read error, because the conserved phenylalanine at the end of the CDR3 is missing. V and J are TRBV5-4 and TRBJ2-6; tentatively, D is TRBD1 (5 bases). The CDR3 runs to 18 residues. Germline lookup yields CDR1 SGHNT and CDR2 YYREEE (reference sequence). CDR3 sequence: CASSLGSSSPSGANVLTS. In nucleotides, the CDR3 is TGTGCCAGCAGCTTGGGTTCCAGCTCCCCTTCTGGGGCCAATGTCCTGACTTCC.

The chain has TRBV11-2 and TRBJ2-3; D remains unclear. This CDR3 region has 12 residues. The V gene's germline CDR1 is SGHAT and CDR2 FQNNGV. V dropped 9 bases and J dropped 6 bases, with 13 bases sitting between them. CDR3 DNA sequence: TGTGCCAGGAGATTATCGTACGATACGCAGTATTTT. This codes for CARRLSYDTQYF.

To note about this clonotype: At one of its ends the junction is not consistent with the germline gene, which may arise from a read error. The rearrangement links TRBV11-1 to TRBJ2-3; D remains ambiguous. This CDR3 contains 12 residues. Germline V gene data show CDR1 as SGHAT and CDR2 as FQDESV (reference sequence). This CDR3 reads CASSLSPDTHYF. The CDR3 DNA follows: TGTGCCAGCAGTCTTAGTCCAGATACGCACTATTTT.

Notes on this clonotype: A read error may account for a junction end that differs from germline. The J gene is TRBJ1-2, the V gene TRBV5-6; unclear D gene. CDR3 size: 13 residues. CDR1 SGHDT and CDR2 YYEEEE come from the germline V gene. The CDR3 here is CASSLGGNYGYNF. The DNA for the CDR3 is TGTGCCAGCAGCTTGGGGGGAAACTATGGCTACAACTTC.

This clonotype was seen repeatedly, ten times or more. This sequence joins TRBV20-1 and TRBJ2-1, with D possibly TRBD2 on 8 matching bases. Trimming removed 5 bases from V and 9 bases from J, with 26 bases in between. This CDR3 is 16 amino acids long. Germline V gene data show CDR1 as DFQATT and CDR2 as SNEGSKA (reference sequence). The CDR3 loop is CSARSRTGSGRGEQFF. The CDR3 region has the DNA TGCAGTGCTCGGAGCCGGACAGGAAGCGGGAGAGGTGAGCAGTTCTTC.

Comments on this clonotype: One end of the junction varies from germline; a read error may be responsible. In DNA form, the CDR3 reads TGTGCCAGTAGCTTAGACCGGGGGGCCCAAAATACGCGGTATTTT. This codes for CASSLDRGAQNTRYF. The V call is TRBV11-2, the J call TRBJ2-3, with D possibly TRBD2 on 7 matching bases. This CDR3 spans 15 amino acids. From germline, CDR1 is SGHAT and CDR2 FQNNGV.

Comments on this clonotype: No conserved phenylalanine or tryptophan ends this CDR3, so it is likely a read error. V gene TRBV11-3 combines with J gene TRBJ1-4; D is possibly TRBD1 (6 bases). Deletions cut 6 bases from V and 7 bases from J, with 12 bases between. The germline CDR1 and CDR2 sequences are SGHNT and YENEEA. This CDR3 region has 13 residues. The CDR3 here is CASSLQGREKLFY. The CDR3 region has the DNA TGTGCCAGCAGTTTACAGGGTCGTGAAAAACTGTTTTAT.

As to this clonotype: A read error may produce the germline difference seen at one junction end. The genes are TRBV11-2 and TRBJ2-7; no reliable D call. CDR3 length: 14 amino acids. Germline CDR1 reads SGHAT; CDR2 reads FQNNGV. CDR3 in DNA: TGTGCCAGCATCTTAGCATCTCCCTCCTACGAGCAGTACTTC. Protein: CASILASPSYEQYF.